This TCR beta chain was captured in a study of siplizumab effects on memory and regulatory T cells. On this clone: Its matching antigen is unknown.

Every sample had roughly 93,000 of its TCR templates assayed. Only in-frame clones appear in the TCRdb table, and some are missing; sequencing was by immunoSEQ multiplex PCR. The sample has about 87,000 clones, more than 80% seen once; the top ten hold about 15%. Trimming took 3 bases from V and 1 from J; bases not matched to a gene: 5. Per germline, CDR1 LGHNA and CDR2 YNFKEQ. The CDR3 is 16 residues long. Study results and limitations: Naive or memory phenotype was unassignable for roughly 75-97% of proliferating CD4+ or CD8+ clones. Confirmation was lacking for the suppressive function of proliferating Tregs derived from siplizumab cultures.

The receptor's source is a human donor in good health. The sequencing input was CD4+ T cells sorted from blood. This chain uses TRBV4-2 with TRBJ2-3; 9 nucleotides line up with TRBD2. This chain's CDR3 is CASSHSGSPGTDTQYF. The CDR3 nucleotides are TGTGCCAGCAGCCATAGCGGGAGCCCTGGCACAGATACGCAGTATTTT.